The T cell receptor (beta chain) under discussion was sequenced for a study of graft-versus-host responses after intestinal transplantation. About this clone itself: What it recognizes is unknown.

Profiling relied on immunoSEQ multiplex PCR, and the TCRdb table lists in-frame clones only, not all of them. The table lists 25,000 to 35,000 clones, about four fifths of them singletons. The material sequenced was unstimulated CD8+ T cells sorted from spleen or lymph node cells, taken before intestinal transplant. This clonotype was obtained from a human donor who received an intestinal transplant.

The DNA for the CDR3 is TGTGCCAGCAGCGAGTCCCTTAACAGGGGACCCACAGATACGCAGTATTTT. As protein: CASSESLNRGPTDTQYF. The V call is TRBV9, the J call TRBJ2-3; 7 nucleotides align to TRBD1. Germline values: CDR1 SGDLS, CDR2 YYNGEE. The CDR3 loop spans 17 amino acids. J was trimmed by 2 bases and V by 3 bases; bases with no gene match: 12.